Below are 8 T cell receptor beta chains sequenced from a single sample in a study of blood T cells in healthy people across ages. The second PCR ran about 6 to 12 cycles with a sample-barcoded 5' primer and J-beta primers. Each CDR3 protein is one row after TCRdb ran MiXCR on the 5' RACE reads. The table lists under 1,100,000 distinct CDR3 sequences, about 25% of them singletons. The sample was also reused in another study, on T cells of mothers and their children.

The sequenced sample was blood. The receptors originated from a girl aged 2 to 9 in good health.

V and J are TRBV9 and TRBJ1-6; no reliable D call. CDR1 SGDLS and CDR2 YYNGEE come from the germline V gene. V was shortened by 3 bases and J by 10 bases, with 14 bases between the two germline ends. There are 14 residues in the CDR3. The CDR3 DNA is TGTGCCAGCAGCGCCAGTGGGGTAGACTCACCCCTCCACTTT. Translated, it gives CASSASGVDSPLHF.

The genes are TRBV9 and TRBJ2-3; no clear D. Germline CDR1 reads SGDLS; CDR2 reads YYNGEE. The CDR3 extends over 13 amino acids. The ends were cut back, 4 bases at V and 6 bases at J, with 12 bases in the middle. CDR3 nucleotide sequence: TGTGCCAGCAGCCCCGCTGGTCAGGATACGCAGTATTTT. Translation: CASSPAGQDTQYF.

The genes are TRBV4-2 and TRBJ1-1; D is unclear. V lost 1 base to trimming and J lost 4 bases, with 16 bases between them. The CDR3 extends over 16 amino acids. The germline V gene encodes CDR1 LGHNA and CDR2 YNFKEQ. The CDR3 spells CASSQGVRVVGTEAFF. CDR3 sequence (DNA): TGTGCCAGCAGCCAAGGAGTGAGGGTCGTCGGCACTGAAGCTTTCTTT.

This chain uses TRBV7-2 with TRBJ1-4; 8 positions agree with TRBD1. The germline V gene encodes CDR1 SGHTA and CDR2 FQGNSA. After removal of 1 base from V and 7 bases from J, the junction contained 8 bases not matched to a gene. This CDR3 contains 16 residues. The CDR3 spells CASSLGHWTGSEKLFF. As DNA, the CDR3 is TGTGCCAGCAGCTTAGGTCATTGGACAGGGAGTGAAAAACTGTTTTTT.

The rearrangement uses TRBV25-1 and TRBJ1-3, with D maybe TRBD1 (5 bases). Looked up from germline, CDR1 is MGHDK and CDR2 is SYGVNS. V lost 6 bases and J 4 bases, leaving 13 bases between the germline ends. This CDR3 contains 14 residues. For the CDR3, the DNA is TGTGCCAGCAGCGGTCCCGGGGGGGGAAACACCATATATTTT. This translates into CASSGPGGGNTIYF.

The sample holds a few counts of this clonotype. The chain combines TRBV5-1 with TRBJ1-1, with a possible D match to TRBD1 (6 bases). V gave up 4 bases and J gave up 0 bases, with 13 bases separating them. This CDR3 is built from 15 residues. The germline gives CDR1 SGHRS, CDR2 YFSETQ. CDR3 DNA: TGCGCCAGCAGCCCTCGGACAGAAGTGAACACTGAAGCTTTCTTT. The encoded protein is CASSPRTEVNTEAFF.

This clonotype was seen more than once but under ten times. The rearrangement links TRBV27 to TRBJ1-5, with D unresolved. The CDR3 has 12 residues. Trimming left V 10 bases short and J 6 bases short, with 13 bases between. CDR1 and CDR2 from the germline V gene are MNHEY and SMNVEV (reference sequence). Written as DNA, the CDR3 is TGTGCCACCGCGTCCCCAGGTCAGCCCCAGCATTTT. The encoded protein is CATASPGQPQHF.

This clonotype was seen a handful of times. The V and J genes are TRBV7-2 and TRBJ2-1, with TRBD2 identical over 7 bases. The end of the DNA fits TRBJ2-7 better, so the J call may be wrong. The CDR3 contains 15 residues. The germline V gene encodes CDR1 SGHTA and CDR2 FQGNSA. In DNA form, the CDR3 reads TGTGCCAGCAGCTTATTTCCTAGCGGAACCTACGAGCAGTACTTC. This sequence encodes CASSLFPSGTYEQYF.